One and the same sample provided the 4 T cell receptor beta chains below, sequenced in a study of shared clonotypes between healthy human individuals. Clones were sequenced by immunoSEQ multiplex PCR, and TCRdb holds only the in-frame ones, with some missing. Here the sample spans about 1,800,000 clones, about 94% being singletons. Naive-designated CD8 cells lacked CD45RO, were positively enriched for CCR7, and omitted terminally differentiated effector memory CD45RA+ cells. Material: naive CD8+ T cells sorted from blood. The receptor source for this set is a man between 18 and 35 years old in good health.

The V and J genes are TRBV6-1 and TRBJ1-1; D perhaps matches TRBD1 (6 bases). This CDR3 comprises 15 residues. Trimming shortened V by 3 bases and J by 5 bases, and 16 bases separated the two germline ends. The germline V gene encodes CDR1 MNHNS and CDR2 SASEGT. The CDR3: CASSEEQGWGTEAFF. In DNA, the CDR3 is TGTGCCAGCAGTGAGGAACAGGGCTGGGGGACTGAAGCTTTCTTT.

This rearrangement joins TRBV27 to TRBJ1-2; 7 positions match TRBD1. Germline V gives CDR1 MNHEY, CDR2 SMNVEV (reference sequence). The CDR3 length is 14 residues. J gave up 8 bases and V 6 bases, and 12 bases lay outside the gene matches. CDR3 sequence reads: CASSPTGPQGGYTF. In DNA form, the CDR3 reads TGTGCCAGCAGCCCGACGGGGCCACAGGGGGGCTACACCTTC.

This chain connects TRBV6-5 to TRBJ2-7; maybe TRBD2 (6 bases). The V gene's germline CDR1 is MNHEY and CDR2 SVGAGI. This CDR3 comprises 15 residues. V was clipped by 4 bases and J by 4 bases, with 17 bases between them. CDR3 DNA: TGTGCCAGCAGTTCCACCGGGACTCGCTATTACGAGCAGTACTTC. Its translation is CASSSTGTRYYEQYF.

The CDR3 spells CASSLGGKPQHF. The DNA of the CDR3 is TGTGCCAGCAGCTTGGGGGGAAAGCCCCAGCATTTT. The chain joins TRBV5-6 to TRBJ1-5, with D unclear. From germline, CDR1 is SGHDT and CDR2 YYEEEE. Trimming took off 0 bases at V and 8 bases at J, with 6 bases between the two ends. This CDR3 spans 12 amino acids.